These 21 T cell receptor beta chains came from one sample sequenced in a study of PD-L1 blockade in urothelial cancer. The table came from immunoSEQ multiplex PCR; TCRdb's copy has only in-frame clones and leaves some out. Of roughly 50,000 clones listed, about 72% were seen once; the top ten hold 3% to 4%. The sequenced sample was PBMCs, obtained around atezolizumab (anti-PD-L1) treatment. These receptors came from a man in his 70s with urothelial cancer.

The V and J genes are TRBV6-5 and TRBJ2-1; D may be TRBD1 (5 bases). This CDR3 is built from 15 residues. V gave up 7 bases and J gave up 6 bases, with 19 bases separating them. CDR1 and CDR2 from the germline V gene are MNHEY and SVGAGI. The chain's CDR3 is CASNREGARSNEQFF. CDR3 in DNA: TGTGCCAGCAACCGCGAAGGGGCTAGGTCCAATGAGCAGTTCTTC.

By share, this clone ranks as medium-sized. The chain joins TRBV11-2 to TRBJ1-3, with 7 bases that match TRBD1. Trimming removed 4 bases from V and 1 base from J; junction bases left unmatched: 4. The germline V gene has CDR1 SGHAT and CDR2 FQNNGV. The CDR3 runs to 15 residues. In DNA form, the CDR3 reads TGTGCCAGCAGCTCAGGGGGGAAGTCTGGAAACACCATATATTTT. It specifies CASSSGGKSGNTIYF.

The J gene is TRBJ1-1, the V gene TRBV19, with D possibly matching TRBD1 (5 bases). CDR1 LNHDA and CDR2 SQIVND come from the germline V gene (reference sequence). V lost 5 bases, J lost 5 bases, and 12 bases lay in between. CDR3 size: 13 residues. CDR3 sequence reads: CASSQQDSTEAFF. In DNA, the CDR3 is TGTGCCAGTAGTCAACAGGATAGTACTGAAGCTTTCTTT. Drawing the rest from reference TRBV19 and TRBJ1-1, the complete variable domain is DGGITQSPKYLFRKEGQNVTLSCEQNLNHDAMYWYRQDPGQGLRLIYYSQIVNDFQKGDIAEGYSVSREKKESFPLTVTSAQKNPTAFYLCASSQQDSTEAFFGQGTRLTVV.

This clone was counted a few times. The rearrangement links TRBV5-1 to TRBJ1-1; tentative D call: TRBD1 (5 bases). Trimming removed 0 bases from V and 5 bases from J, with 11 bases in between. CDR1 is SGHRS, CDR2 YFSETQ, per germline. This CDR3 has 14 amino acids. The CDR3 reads CASSLGQGGTEAFF. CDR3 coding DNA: TGCGCCAGCAGCTTGGGGCAGGGAGGGACTGAAGCTTTCTTT.

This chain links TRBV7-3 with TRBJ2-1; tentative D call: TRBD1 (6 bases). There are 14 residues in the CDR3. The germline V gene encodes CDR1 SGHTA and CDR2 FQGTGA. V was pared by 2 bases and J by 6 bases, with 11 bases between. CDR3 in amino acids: CASSLRQGFNEQFF. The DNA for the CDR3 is TGTGCCAGCAGCTTACGCCAGGGGTTCAATGAGCAGTTCTTC.

The CDR3 region is CASSQMETQYF. The CDR3, as DNA: TGTGCCAGCAGCCAGATGGAGACCCAGTACTTC. This chain connects TRBV7-2 to TRBJ2-5; no definite D call. CDR1 and CDR2 (germline): SGHTA, FQGNSA. The CDR3 has 11 amino acids. V gave up 5 bases and J gave up 5 bases, with 6 bases separating them. Full variable domain (rest looked up from reference TRBV7-2 and TRBJ2-5): GAGVSQSPSNKVTEKGKDVELRCDPISGHTALYWYRQSLGQGLEFLIYFQGNSAPDKSGLPSDRFSAERTGGSVSTLTIQRTQQEDSAVYLCASSQMETQYFGPGTRLLVL.

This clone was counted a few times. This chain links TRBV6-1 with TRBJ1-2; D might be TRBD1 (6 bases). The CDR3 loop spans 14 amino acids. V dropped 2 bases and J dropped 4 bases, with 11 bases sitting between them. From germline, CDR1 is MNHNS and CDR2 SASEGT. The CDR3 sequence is CASSESSTGYGYTF. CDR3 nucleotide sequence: TGTGCCAGCAGTGAATCCTCGACAGGCTATGGCTACACCTTC.

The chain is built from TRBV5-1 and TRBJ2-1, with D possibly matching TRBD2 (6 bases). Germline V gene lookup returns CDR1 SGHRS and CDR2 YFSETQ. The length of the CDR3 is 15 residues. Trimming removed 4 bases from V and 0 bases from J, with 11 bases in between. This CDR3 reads CASSPLAFSYNEQFF. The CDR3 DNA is TGCGCCAGCAGCCCACTAGCCTTCTCCTACAATGAGCAGTTCTTC.

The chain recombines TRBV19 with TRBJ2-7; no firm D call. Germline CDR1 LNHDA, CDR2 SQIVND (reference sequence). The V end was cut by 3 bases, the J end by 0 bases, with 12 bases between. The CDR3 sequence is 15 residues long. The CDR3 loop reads CASSMMARSSYEQYF. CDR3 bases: TGTGCCAGTAGTATGATGGCAAGGAGCTCCTACGAGCAGTACTTC.

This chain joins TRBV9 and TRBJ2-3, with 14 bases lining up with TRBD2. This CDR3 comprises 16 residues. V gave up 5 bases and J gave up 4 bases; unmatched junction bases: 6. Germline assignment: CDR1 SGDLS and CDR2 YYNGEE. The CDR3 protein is CASSGLAGGGADTQYF. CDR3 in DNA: TGTGCCAGCAGTGGACTAGCGGGAGGAGGGGCAGATACGCAGTATTTT.

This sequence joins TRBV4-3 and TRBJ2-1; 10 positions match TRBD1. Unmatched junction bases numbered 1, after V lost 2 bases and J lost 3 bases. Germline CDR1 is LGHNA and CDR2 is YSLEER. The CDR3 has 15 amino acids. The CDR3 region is CASSQRTGGYNEQFF. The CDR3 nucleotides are TGCGCCAGCAGCCAAAGGACAGGGGGCTACAATGAGCAGTTCTTC.

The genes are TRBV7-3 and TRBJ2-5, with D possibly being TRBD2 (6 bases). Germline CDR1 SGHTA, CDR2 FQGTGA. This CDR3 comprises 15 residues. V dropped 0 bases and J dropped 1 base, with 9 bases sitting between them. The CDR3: CASSLTMGGQETQYF. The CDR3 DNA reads TGTGCCAGCAGCTTAACGATGGGAGGCCAAGAGACCCAGTACTTC.

The chain's CDR3 is CASSPGTLKETQYF. CDR3 DNA sequence: TGTGCCAGCAGTCCCGGGACACTGAAAGAGACCCAGTACTTC. The J gene is TRBJ2-5, the V gene TRBV11-3; weak D call: TRBD1 (6 bases). This CDR3 has 14 amino acids. From germline, CDR1 is SGHNT and CDR2 YENEEA. V lost 6 bases and J lost 3, with 14 bases in between.

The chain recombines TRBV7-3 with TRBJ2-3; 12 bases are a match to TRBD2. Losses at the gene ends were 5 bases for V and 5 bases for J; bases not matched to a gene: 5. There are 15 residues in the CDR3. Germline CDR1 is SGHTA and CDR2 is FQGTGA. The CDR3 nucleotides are TGTGCCAGCAGCAAACAGGGACTAGCGGGAGATACGCAGTATTTT. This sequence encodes CASSKQGLAGDTQYF.

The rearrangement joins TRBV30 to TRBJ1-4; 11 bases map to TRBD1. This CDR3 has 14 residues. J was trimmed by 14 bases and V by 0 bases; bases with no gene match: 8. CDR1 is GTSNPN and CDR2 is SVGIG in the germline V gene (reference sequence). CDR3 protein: CAWSVRGQGAYLFF. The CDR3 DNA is TGTGCCTGGAGTGTAAGAGGACAGGGGGCTTACCTGTTTTTT.

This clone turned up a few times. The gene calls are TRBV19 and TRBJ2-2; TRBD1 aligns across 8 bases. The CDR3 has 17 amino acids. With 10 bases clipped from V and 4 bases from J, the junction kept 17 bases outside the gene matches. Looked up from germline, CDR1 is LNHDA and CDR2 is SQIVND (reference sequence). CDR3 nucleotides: TGTGCCAAAGGGGACGGGACAGGAGATGGGAGCACCGGGGAGCTGTTTTTT. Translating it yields CAKGDGTGDGSTGELFF.

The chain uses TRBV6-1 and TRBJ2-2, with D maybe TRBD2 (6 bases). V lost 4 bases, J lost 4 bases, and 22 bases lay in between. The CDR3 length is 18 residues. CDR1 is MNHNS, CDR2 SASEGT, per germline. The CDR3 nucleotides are TGTGCCAGCAGTGTGTTTAAGTTGGGGGGTCTTCGCACCGGGGAGCTGTTTTTT. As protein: CASSVFKLGGLRTGELFF.

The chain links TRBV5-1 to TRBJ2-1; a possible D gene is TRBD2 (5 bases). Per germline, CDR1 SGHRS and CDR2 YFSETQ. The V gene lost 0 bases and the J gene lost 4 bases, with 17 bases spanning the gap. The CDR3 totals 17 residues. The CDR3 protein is CASSLEGVVTGYNEQFF. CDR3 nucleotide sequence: TGCGCCAGCAGCTTGGAGGGCGTAGTTACGGGGTACAATGAGCAGTTCTTC.

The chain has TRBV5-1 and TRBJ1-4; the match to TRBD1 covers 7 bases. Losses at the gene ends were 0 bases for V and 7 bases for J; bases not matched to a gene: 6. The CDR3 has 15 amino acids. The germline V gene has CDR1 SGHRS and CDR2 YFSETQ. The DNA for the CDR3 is TGCGCCAGCAGCTTGGCCGTAGGACAGGTTGAAAAACTGTTTTTT. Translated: CASSLAVGQVEKLFF.

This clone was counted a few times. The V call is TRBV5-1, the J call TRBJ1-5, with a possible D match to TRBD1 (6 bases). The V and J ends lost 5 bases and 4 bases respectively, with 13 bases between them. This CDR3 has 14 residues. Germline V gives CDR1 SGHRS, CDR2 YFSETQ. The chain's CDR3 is CASSSGQPNQPQHF. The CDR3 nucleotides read TGCGCCAGCAGTTCCGGACAGCCAAATCAGCCCCAGCATTTT.

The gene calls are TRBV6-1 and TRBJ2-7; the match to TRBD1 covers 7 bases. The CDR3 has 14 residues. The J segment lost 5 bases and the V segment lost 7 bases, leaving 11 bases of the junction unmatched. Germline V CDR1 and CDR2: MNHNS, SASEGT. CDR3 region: CASTPPGQPDEQYF. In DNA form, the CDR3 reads TGTGCCAGCACACCACCGGGACAGCCTGACGAGCAGTACTTC.